The 6 T cell receptor beta chains below come from one sample, sequenced in a study of T cells in Graves' hyperthyroidism and ophthalmopathy. The CDR3 regions of TCR beta were amplified from RNA transcripts. Researchers ran a first-round RT-PCR on the TCR CDR3 using the HTBI primer set. Each CDR3 protein gets one entry after TCRdb re-called the multiplex PCR reads with MiXCR. The sample records approximately 400,000 distinct CDR3 sequences, about 15% being singletons. Sequencing was performed on blood. The receptors derive from a woman aged 25 to 39 with Graves' hyperthyroidism.

This clonotype has a count of ten or more. The chain uses TRBV7-2 and TRBJ2-7, with 10 bases fitting TRBD2. The CDR3 sequence is 18 residues long. V shed 4 bases and J 3 bases; nucleotides not matched to a gene: 15. Germline loops: CDR1 SGHTA, CDR2 FQGNSA. DNA of the CDR3: TGTGCCAGCAGCTCAAGGGGGGGGTGGACTAGCGGTTACTACGAGCAGTACTTC. Translating gives CASSSRGGWTSGYYEQYF.

This clonotype occurred many times. V is TRBV27 and J is TRBJ1-2, with D possibly being TRBD1 (6 bases). The germline V gene encodes CDR1 MNHEY and CDR2 SMNVEV (reference sequence). The CDR3 contains 13 residues. V was shortened by 7 bases and J by 0 bases, with 9 bases between the two germline ends. CDR3 in DNA: TGTGCCAGCACGGGGGCCCCTAACTATGGCTACACCTTC. Amino acids: CASTGAPNYGYTF.

This clonotype was seen a handful of times. A much bigger clone sits one base away, suggesting this may be a read error. The genes are TRBV5-1 and TRBJ2-1, with 13 bases aligning to TRBD2. Germline V CDR1 and CDR2: SGHRS, YFSETQ. This CDR3 contains 16 residues. CDR3 amino acids: CASSVTSGRVHNEQLF. The CDR3 region has the DNA TGCGCCAGCAGCGTAACTAGCGGGAGGGTCCACAATGAGCAGCTCTTC.

This clonotype was detected ten times or more. The chain has TRBV27 and TRBJ2-5; TRBD2 aligns across 8 bases. This CDR3 is built from 14 residues. Germline CDR1 reads MNHEY; CDR2 reads SMNVEV (reference sequence). Losses at the gene ends were 4 bases for V and 5 bases for J; bases not matched to a gene: 6. In nucleotides, the CDR3 is TGTGCCAGCAGTTCCCCCGGGAGGGCGGAGACCCAGTACTTC. Translated, it gives CASSSPGRAETQYF.

The rearrangement links TRBV19 to TRBJ1-5, with D perhaps TRBD1 (6 bases). V was trimmed by 3 bases and J by 0 bases, leaving 12 bases between them. This CDR3 is 16 amino acids long. Germline lookup yields CDR1 LNHDA and CDR2 SQIVND (reference sequence). The CDR3 DNA follows: TGTGCCAGTAGTATTCGGACAGTTGATAGCAATCAGCCCCAGCATTTT. Its translation: CASSIRTVDSNQPQHF.

V is TRBV25-1 and J is TRBJ2-3, with D hard to call. CDR3 length: 14 amino acids. Trimming stripped 0 bases from V and 2 bases from J, with 6 bases between. CDR1 and CDR2 (germline): MGHDK, SYGVNS. The DNA of the CDR3 is TGTGCCAGCAGTGAATATTGGAACACAGATACGCAGTATTTT. It encodes CASSEYWNTDTQYF.